The 9 T cell receptor beta chains below all came from one sample that was sequenced in a study of blood T cells in healthy people across ages. The use of a sample-barcoded 5' primer and a J-beta primer mix characterized a second PCR of roughly 6 to 11 cycles. Via MiXCR, TCRdb re-called the 5' RACE reads, giving one row per CDR3 protein. Of roughly 930,000 distinct CDR3 sequences in the sample, 48% were seen once. Specimen: blood. The receptors here all came from a man under 40 in good health.

The CDR3 sequence: CSPTLGGNEQFF. In DNA form, the CDR3 reads TGCAGCCCTACCCTCGGGGGTAATGAGCAGTTCTTC. V and J are TRBV29-1 and TRBJ2-1, with D perhaps TRBD2 (6 bases). The CDR3 loop spans 12 amino acids. Trimming pared 8 bases from V and 7 bases from J, leaving 15 bases between. Per germline, CDR1 SQVTM and CDR2 ANQGSEA.

The chain is built from TRBV7-2 and TRBJ2-7; D may be TRBD1 or TRBD2 (7 bases each). CDR1 is SGHTA, CDR2 FQGNSA, per germline. CDR3 size: 15 residues. V lost 1 base and J lost 4, with 14 bases in between. The CDR3 spells CASSLGTRGPYEQYF. Here the CDR3 DNA reads TGTGCCAGCAGCTTAGGGACTAGGGGGCCGTACGAGCAGTACTTC.

The table lists this clonotype with a few counts. V is TRBV29-1 and J is TRBJ2-1, with TRBD1 matching over 8 bases. The CDR3 runs to 12 residues. Germline CDR1 and CDR2: SQVTM and ANQGSEA. Unmatched junction bases numbered 3, after V lost 2 bases and J lost 9 bases. This chain's CDR3 is CSVEPGGGEQFF. The CDR3 coding sequence is TGCAGCGTTGAACCAGGGGGCGGTGAGCAGTTCTTC.

This clonotype was counted between two and nine times. The chain uses TRBV30 and TRBJ2-3, with D maybe TRBD1 (5 bases). Deletions cut 4 bases from V and 6 bases from J, with 11 bases between. CDR3 length equals 12 residues. Per germline, CDR1 GTSNPN and CDR2 SVGIG (reference sequence). The DNA of the CDR3 is TGTGCCTGGACGACTGCAGGGGATACGCAGTATTTT. Translation gives CAWTTAGDTQYF.

Turning to this clonotype: This may stem from a read error, because a much larger clone lies one nucleotide away. This chain connects TRBV29-1 to TRBJ2-1; D gene uncertain. Germline V gives CDR1 SQVTM, CDR2 ANQGSEA. This CDR3 region has 14 residues. CDR3 bases: TGCAGCGTTGAAGGGCAGGTATGCTACAGTGAGCAGTTCTTC. Its protein is CSVEGQVCYSEQFF.

This clonotype was seen more than once but under ten times. The chain is built from TRBV6-2 or TRBV6-3 and TRBJ2-1, with no clear D. Germline CDR1 and CDR2: MNHEY and SVGEGT. The germline V and J ends were trimmed by 8 bases and 6 bases, with 17 bases remaining between them. The CDR3 consists of 14 residues. The CDR3 DNA follows: TGTGCCAGCTGGGGTCGGCTTTACCGCAATGAGCAGTTCTTC. It translates to CASWGRLYRNEQFF.

V usage is TRBV29-1 and J usage is TRBJ1-1; 9 bases align to TRBD1. From germline, CDR1 is SQVTM and CDR2 ANQGSEA. The CDR3 spans 13 residues. Unmatched junction bases numbered 9, after V lost 5 bases and J lost 8 bases. The CDR3 loop is CSVWTGAWGEAFF. The CDR3 coding sequence is TGCAGCGTTTGGACAGGGGCTTGGGGGGAAGCTTTCTTT.

About this clonotype: The junction departs from germline at one end; a sequencing error may be responsible. V is TRBV4-2 and J is TRBJ1-2, with 8 bases lining up with TRBD1. This CDR3 is 16 amino acids long. The germline gives CDR1 LGHNA, CDR2 YNFKEQ. The CDR3 DNA sequence: TGTGCCGGCAGCCAGGGGACCGGACAGGGCCTCTATGGCTACACCTTC. Its protein product is CAGSQGTGQGLYGYTF.

This clonotype was seen more than once but under ten times. The chain links TRBV20-1 to TRBJ2-7, with a weak D call TRBD1 (5 bases). The V gene lost 0 bases and the J gene lost 2 bases, with 14 bases spanning the gap. Germline assignment: CDR1 DFQATT and CDR2 SNEGSKA (reference sequence). The CDR3 consists of 15 residues. This CDR3 reads CSARDLQGPTYEQYF. As DNA, the CDR3 is TGCAGTGCTAGAGATCTGCAGGGCCCGACCTACGAGCAGTACTTC.